One sample yielded the 10 T cell receptor beta chains listed below, sequenced in a study of molecular identifiers for immune sequencing clone quantification. TCRdb analysed the PCR reads with MiXCR anew, one entry per CDR3 protein. Among some 94,000 distinct CDR3 sequences listed, 20% to 25% were seen once. Specimen: naive CD8+ T cells from blood, with Jurkat cell RNA spiked in. Subset specified: FACS-sorted CD8+CD4-CCR7+CD45RA+ naive T cells. These receptors all stem from a human donor in good health. Some libraries in this study had Jurkat cell RNA spiked in.

This clonotype turned up a few times. J is TRBJ1-2 and V is TRBV14; D gene ambiguous. The germline V gene has CDR1 SGHDN and CDR2 FVKESK. The CDR3 loop spans 13 amino acids. V gave up 0 bases and J gave up 6 bases, with 8 bases separating them. The CDR3 loop is CASSQDQSHGYTF. The CDR3 region has the DNA TGTGCCAGCAGCCAAGATCAATCCCATGGCTACACCTTC.

This clonotype came up a few times. The chain has TRBV15 and TRBJ2-7, with D perhaps matching TRBD1 (5 bases). Germline V gives CDR1 LNHNV, CDR2 YYDKDF (reference sequence). This CDR3 spans 15 amino acids. The germline V and J ends were trimmed by 0 bases and 2 bases, with 11 bases remaining between them. This chain's CDR3 is CATSRDGQGTYEQYF. CDR3 nucleotide sequence: TGTGCCACCAGCAGAGATGGCCAGGGCACCTACGAGCAGTACTTC.

The chain has TRBV29-1 and TRBJ2-7; no firm D call. Trimming left V 4 bases short and J 1 base short, with 8 bases between. Germline V gene lookup returns CDR1 SQVTM and CDR2 ANQGSEA. The CDR3 has 12 amino acids. The CDR3 DNA reads as TGCAGCGTTGTCGCAGATTCCTACGAGCAGTACTTC. Translated, it gives CSVVADSYEQYF.

Worth noting for this clonotype: A much larger clone differs from this one at a single base, so this may be a read error. The rearrangement uses TRBV7-2 and TRBJ2-7; D is undetermined. Germline loops: CDR1 SGHTA, CDR2 FQGNSA. This CDR3 has 12 residues. CDR3 in DNA: TGTGCCAGCAGCTCCCGAACCTACGCGCAGTACTTC. Translating it yields CASSSRTYAQYF.

This clonotype was picked up many times. The chain carries TRBV30 and TRBJ1-2; perhaps TRBD1 as D (6 bases). Trimming took off 0 bases at V and 5 bases at J, with 16 bases between the two ends. CDR1 and CDR2 from the germline V gene are GTSNPN and SVGIG (reference sequence). This CDR3 has 15 residues. DNA of the CDR3: TGTGCCTGGAGTGTACTGAGAGTGGACAGTTATGGCTACACCTTC. Translation gives CAWSVLRVDSYGYTF.

This clonotype has at least ten counts. V gene TRBV6-2 or TRBV6-3 combines with J gene TRBJ2-7; 7 positions match TRBD1. Unmatched junction bases numbered 12, after V lost 6 bases and J lost 7 bases. CDR1 is MNHEY, CDR2 SVGEGT, per germline. CDR3 size: 14 residues. The DNA for the CDR3 is TGTGCCAGCAGCCCCCTGACAGGGCCTCGGGAGCAGTACTTC. The encoded protein is CASSPLTGPREQYF.

Points on this clonotype: Germline and junction disagree at one end, which may indicate a read error. This chain links TRBV6-2 or TRBV6-3 with TRBJ2-2; the D call may be TRBD1 or TRBD2 (5 bases each). This CDR3 comprises 15 residues. Per the germline V gene, CDR1 is MNHEY and CDR2 is SVGEGT. The CDR3 region has the DNA TGTGCCAACAGTTATGTCACGGGGAACACCGGGGCGCTGTTTTTT. This encodes CANSYVTGNTGALFF.

This clonotype appeared a few times. The rearrangement links TRBV4-3 to TRBJ2-3; D may be TRBD1 (6 bases). The V end was cut by 3 bases, the J end by 3 bases, with 10 bases between. The CDR3 consists of 14 residues. The germline CDR1 and CDR2 sequences are LGHNA and YSLEER. The CDR3 nucleotides are TGCGCCAGCAGCCACTTGACAGGAACAGATACGCAGTATTTT. This translates into CASSHLTGTDTQYF.

This clonotype was counted many times. This chain links TRBV9 with TRBJ2-7; the D call may be TRBD1 or TRBD2 (5 bases each). This CDR3 has 16 amino acids. The V and J ends lost 0 bases and 4 bases respectively, with 17 bases between them. Germline V gene sequence: CDR1 SGDLS, CDR2 YYNGEE. Here the CDR3 reads CASSVGAGTGQYEQYF. CDR3 bases: TGTGCCAGCAGCGTAGGTGCAGGGACCGGCCAGTACGAGCAGTACTTC.

This clonotype was seen many times. The chain carries TRBV5-5 and TRBJ2-3; D remains unclear. V lost 1 base and J 1 base, leaving 4 bases between the germline ends. CDR1 and CDR2 (germline): SGHKS, YYEKEE (reference sequence). This CDR3 region has 13 residues. CDR3 in amino acids: CASSLLGTDTQYF. CDR3 coding DNA: TGTGCCAGCAGCTTGTTGGGCACAGATACGCAGTATTTT.